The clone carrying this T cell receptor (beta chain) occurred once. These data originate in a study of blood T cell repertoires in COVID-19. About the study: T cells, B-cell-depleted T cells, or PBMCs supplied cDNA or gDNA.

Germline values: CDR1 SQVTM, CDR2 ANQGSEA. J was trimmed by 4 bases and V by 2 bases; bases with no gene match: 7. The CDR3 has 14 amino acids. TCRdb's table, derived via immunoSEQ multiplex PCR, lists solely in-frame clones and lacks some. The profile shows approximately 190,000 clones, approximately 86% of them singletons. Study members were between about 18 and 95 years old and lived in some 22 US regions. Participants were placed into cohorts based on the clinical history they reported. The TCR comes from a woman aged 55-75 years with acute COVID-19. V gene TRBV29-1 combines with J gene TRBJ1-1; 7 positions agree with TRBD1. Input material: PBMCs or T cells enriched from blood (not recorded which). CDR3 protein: CSVELLTGITEAFF. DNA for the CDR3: TGCAGCGTTGAACTTTTGACAGGGATCACTGAAGCTTTCTTT.